This entry features one T cell receptor beta chain sequence. This clonotype has more than one count but fewer than ten. It lacks a known antigen. Per-base quality was not reported, and no clone a single base away is much larger than it. This entry comes from a study of identical twins (dated by TCRdb to between 2015 and 2016). Turning to the overall study: The study deep-sequenced TCR alpha and beta repertoires from monozygotic twins, unrelated adults of various ages and cord blood to test whether fetal clonotypes persist. Replicate twin experiments were performed at different times using different library preparation protocols to rule out contamination.

Libraries were constructed by 5' RACE. Instrument on record: Illumina HiSeq 2000. A universal primer binding site was introduced by template switching, and a unique molecular identifier was present in the final cDNA, enabling accurate counting of TCR cDNA molecules. Specific primers in the conserved constant-segment region were used to synthesize first-strand cDNA for the TCR alpha and beta chains. To control for contamination, every cDNA library was double barcoded, receiving both a SMART-Mk sample barcode and Illumina barcodes. TruSeq adapter sequences, together with Illumina sample barcodes, were added in two successive PCR steps. TCR alpha and beta cDNA libraries were sequenced on the Illumina HiSeq platform with custom primers. Turning to the authors' computational methods: Raw reads were processed with MiGEC to extract unique molecular identifiers, and MiXCR was used to determine CDR3 positions. For each individual, recombination models were inferred using an EM algorithm with the repgenHMM and IGoR tools. The analysis of shared clonotypes was done with the tcR package in R, with sharing normalized by the product of cloneset sizes. Out-of-frame nonproductive sequences were analyzed to study raw recombination free of thymic and clonal selection effects. TCRdb ran its own pipeline on the public reads, namely fastp trimming at Q25 and MiXCR clone calling, and kept in-frame beta chains. Rows with a matching CDR3 protein are joined into one entry that keeps the most common DNA and genes. TCRdb's processing, not the study's, gives the V and J calls here. The sample contains some 570,000 distinct CDR3 sequences, around 20% of them found a single time. Together, the top ten hold around 0.5% of the sample.

What the study reported, not specific to this receptor: Because the same donors could not be followed over many years, the conclusions depended on cross-sectional statistical analysis. Compared with coincidental sharing between unrelated individuals, an excess of low generation-probability sequences was observed among out-of-frame TCR alpha sequences shared between twins. Zero-insertion analyses could be partly confounded by invariant T cells such as MAIT and iNKT, although diverse VJ usage argued against such confounding for most clonotypes. In beta out-of-frame sequences, excess twin sharing was weaker, because having fewer shared sequences lowered the signal-to-noise ratio. Recombination models systematically underestimated out-of-frame TCR alpha sharing in monozygotic twins but agreed with sharing between unrelated individuals. Fewer insertions were carried by abundant cord blood beta clonotypes, a similar but weaker trend appeared in young adult naive repertoires, and no such trend appeared in memory repertoires.

Only healthy Caucasian donors were included. Three pairs of female monozygotic twins, all aged roughly 18 to 29 years, made up the twin cohort. Positive isolation kits from Invitrogen were used to isolate the CD4+ and CD8+ T cell populations. The same data also went into a second study, on yellow fever vaccine responses in identical twins. The second study's authors report: The T cell response to vaccination in identical twins was reported by the authors to appear partly convergent and partly personalized. In identical twins, the study followed T cell clones that responded to the vaccine with precision.

This sequence was found in a woman aged 18 to 35 in good health. Sequencing input: CD4+ T cells sorted from blood.

Here is the DNA: TGTGCCAGCAGTTTTAGGACTAGCGGGGGGATCACAGATACGCAGTATTTT. Translated, this gives CASSFRTSGGITDTQYF. The rearrangement combines TRBV12-3 or TRBV12-4 with TRBJ2-3; TRBD2 lines up with 14 middle nucleotides. There are 17 amino acids in the CDR3, from cysteine to phenylalanine inclusive. Here the CDR3 DNA is all that survives: 51 bases in frame from base 1. Relative to germline, V is missing 3 bases and J is missing 2 bases, with 4 bases of the junction outside any gene match.